One and the same sample provided the 25 T cell receptor beta chains below, sequenced in a study of T cell clonality in common variable immunodeficiency (dated by TCRdb to between 2015 and 2016). Library method: the immunoSEQ multiplex PCR assay. In its TCRdb copy, this immuneACCESS table keeps in-frame sequences only and misses some clones. Where compared with another copy, unresolved V genes explain less than half of these, and the others have no known cause. This sample holds about 81,000 clones in total, without any singletons. The ten largest clonotypes hold 0.8% of the sample. Sequenced: peripheral blood mononuclear cells. These receptor sequences come from a person aged 18-70 years in good health.

This clone was seen at least ten times. Its ends do not fully match the called genes, so a read error is possible. The read ends 3 residues shy of where the CDR3 ends; the end is completed using the germline J gene. This chain links TRBV20-1 with TRBJ1-2, with D tentatively TRBD1 (6 bases). Looked up from germline, CDR1 is DFQATT and CDR2 is SNEGSKA (reference sequence). CDR3 length: 11 residues. CDR3 sequence reads: CSVRAGDGYTF. CDR3 DNA (partial): TGCAGTGTTAGAGCAGGGGATGGC.

This clone was counted at least ten times. Sequence at one end of the junction differs from germline and may be a read error. The CDR3 end is not reached by the read, which stops 3 residues before it; the germline J gene fills it in. The rearrangement uses TRBV4-2 and TRBJ2-1, with 8 bases aligning to TRBD1. Per the germline V gene, CDR1 is LGHNA and CDR2 is YNFKEQ. CDR3 size: 18 residues. Partial CDR3 DNA: TGCGCCAGCAGCCAAGTCAGTCCGGGCAGGGGGCATTGGAATGAG. It is translated as CASSQVSPGRGHWNE. The full CDR3 protein is CASSQVSPGRGHWNEQFF.

As to this clone: The read stops 3 residues short of the end of the CDR3; the missing end is completed from the germline J gene. The chain has TRBV19 and TRBJ1-5; weak D call: TRBD1 (6 bases). The ends were cut back, 2 bases at V and 7 bases at J, with 12 bases in the middle. CDR1 is LNHDA, CDR2 SQIVND, per germline (reference sequence). This CDR3 contains 14 residues. CDR3 DNA, as far as it was read: TGTGCCAGTAGTATAACCGGGAGGGGGCAGCCC. Translated, it gives CASSITGRGQP. The entire CDR3 is CASSITGRGQPQHF.

This clone was observed at least ten times. One junction end does not reproduce the germline sequence, and a read error may be involved. The CDR3 extends 3 residues past the end of the read, so its final part is completed from the germline J gene. This rearrangement joins TRBV4-2 to TRBJ2-7; 8 positions agree with TRBD1. Germline values: CDR1 LGHNA, CDR2 YNFKEQ. The CDR3 spans 16 residues. Partial CDR3 DNA: TGCGCCAGCAGCCAAACGAGACAGGGGTTGAGGGACGAG. It is translated as CASSQTRQGLRDE. The entire CDR3 protein reads CASSQTRQGLRDEQYF.

This clone was picked up many times. Read data end 3 residues before the CDR3 end; the end is taken from the germline J gene. The rearrangement joins TRBV19 to TRBJ1-6, with D unresolved. Trimming removed 1 base at V and 0 bases at J, with 7 bases between. This CDR3 region has 16 residues. Germline lookup yields CDR1 LNHDA and CDR2 SQIVND (reference sequence). The CDR3 bases that were read are TGTGCCAGTAGTATAGGACACCGCTCCTATAATTCACCC. It specifies CASSIGHRSYNSP. The whole CDR3 protein reads CASSIGHRSYNSPLHF.

Only a few counts were recorded for this clone. Sequencing ends 3 residues short of the CDR3 end; the germline J gene provides the rest. The chain recombines TRBV11-3 with TRBJ2-1; D is perhaps TRBD1 (7 bases). In germline, CDR1 is SGHNT, CDR2 YENEEA. The CDR3 length is 14 residues. V was cut by 1 base and J by 8 bases, with 12 bases left in between. CDR3 residues: CASSLGQGGHEQFF. CDR3 DNA, as far as it was read: TGTGCCAGCAGCTTAGGTCAGGGGGGCCATGAG.

The table lists this clone with many counts. The CDR3 protein is CAWKRGGETNEKLFF. CDR3 DNA, as far as it was read: TGTGCCTGGAAGAGAGGGGGCGAAACTAATGAAAAA. The rearrangement joins TRBV30 to TRBJ1-4; 7 bases map to TRBD1. The read ends 3 residues early relative to the CDR3; the germline J gene fills the gap. CDR3 length: 15 amino acids. CDR1 GTSNPN and CDR2 SVGIG come from the germline V gene (reference sequence). With 4 bases clipped from V and 1 base from J, the junction kept 6 bases outside the gene matches.

This clone was detected many times. Read coverage stops 3 residues before the CDR3 terminus; the germline J gene supplies the remainder. V and J are TRBV10-3 and TRBJ2-6; D call uncertain. Trimming removed 4 bases at V and 2 bases at J, with 6 bases between. This CDR3 has 14 residues. Germline V CDR1 and CDR2: ENHRY, SYGVKD. CDR3 bases read: TGTGCCATCAGTGTCAGAGCTGGGGCCAACGTC. This translates into CAISVRAGANV. The complete CDR3 sequence is CAISVRAGANVLTF.

This clone has a handful of counts. The missing CDR3 end, 3 residues past where the read stops, is filled in from the germline J gene. V and J are TRBV7-8 and TRBJ2-1, with TRBD2 matching over 10 bases. The CDR3 sequence is 15 residues long. Losses at the gene ends were 3 bases for V and 8 bases for J; bases not matched to a gene: 7. Germline V gives CDR1 SGHVS, CDR2 FQNEAQ. The part of the CDR3 DNA that was read is TGTGCCAGCAGCTTTCTAGCGGGAGATCGATATGAG. Amino acids: CASSFLAGDRYE. The whole CDR3 protein is CASSFLAGDRYEQFF.

This clone has at least ten counts. The read comes to an end 3 residues before the CDR3 does, leaving the germline J gene to fill in the end. This rearrangement joins TRBV12-3 or TRBV12-4 to TRBJ2-5; no reliable D call. The CDR3 is 13 residues long. With 3 bases removed from V and 5 bases from J, the gap between germline ends came to 10 bases. This CDR3 is CASSLWSDETQYF. The CDR3 bases that were read are TGTGCCAGCAGTTTGTGGAGCGATGAGACC.

This clone was recorded many times. Sequencing ends 3 residues short of the CDR3 end; the germline J gene provides the rest. The chain recombines TRBV29-1 with TRBJ2-6; D unresolved. The V gene's germline CDR1 is SQVTM and CDR2 ANQGSEA. V lost 4 bases, J lost 4 bases, and 8 bases lay in between. This CDR3 is 13 amino acids long. The CDR3 bases that were read are TGCAGCGTTGCCAGTATGGGGGCCAACGTC. Its translation: CSVASMGANV. From start to end, the CDR3 is CSVASMGANVLTF.

This clone appeared a few times. The observed sequence ends 3 residues before the CDR3 terminus, with the missing tail filled in from the germline J gene. V gene TRBV2 combines with J gene TRBJ2-1; the D gene is possibly TRBD2 (6 bases). The V and J ends lost 6 bases and 4 bases respectively, with 10 bases between them. The germline gives CDR1 SNHLY, CDR2 FYNNEI. CDR3 size: 13 residues. CDR3 sequence reads: CASRISGYNEQFF. Incomplete CDR3 DNA: TGTGCCAGCAGAATTAGCGGTTACAATGAG.

This clone was counted many times. The sequenced part of the CDR3 DNA is TGTGCCAGTAGTATAGGTGGGGCCTTCAATCAGCCC. Translated: CASSIGGAFNQP. The full CDR3 reads CASSIGGAFNQPQHF. This chain joins TRBV19 and TRBJ1-5; maybe TRBD1 (5 bases). The read terminates 3 residues ahead of where the CDR3 ends, so the germline J gene completes it. Trimming took off 1 base at V and 3 bases at J, with 10 bases between the two ends. Germline-derived CDR1 and CDR2 are LNHDA and SQIVND (reference sequence). The CDR3 is 15 residues long. Variable domain in full (rest from reference TRBV19 and TRBJ1-5): DGGITQSPKYLFRKEGQNVTLSCEQNLNHDAMYWYRQDPGQGLRLIYYSQIVNDFQKGDIAEGYSVSREKKESFPLTVTSAQKNPTAFYLCASSIGGAFNQPQHFGDGTRLSIL.

There are many counts of this clone. The missing CDR3 end, 3 residues past where the read stops, is filled in from the germline J gene. This chain links TRBV5-1 with TRBJ2-2, with 7 bases that match TRBD2. Germline loops: CDR1 SGHRS, CDR2 YFSETQ. The CDR3 is made up of 16 amino acids. V lost 4 bases, J lost 0 bases, and 6 bases stayed unmatched. CDR3 sequence: CASSPRGVANTGELFF. The sequenced CDR3 bases are TGCGCCAGCAGCCCTCGGGGGGTGGCGAACACCGGGGAG.

This clone was seen many times. The read is 3 residues too short to cover the CDR3 end, so that end is filled in from the germline J gene. The genes are TRBV5-4 and TRBJ2-5; 9 bases match TRBD1. CDR3 length equals 15 residues. The V gene's germline CDR1 is SGHNT and CDR2 YYREEE (reference sequence). Unmatched junction bases numbered 5, after V lost 0 bases and J lost 5 bases. The CDR3 DNA, read in part, is TGTGCCAGCAGCTTGGGTTACAGGGGGCAGGAGACC. Its protein is CASSLGYRGQET. The full-length CDR3 reads as CASSLGYRGQETQYF.

Ten or more counts support this clone. The read falls 3 residues short of the CDR3 end, and the missing part is taken from the germline J gene. The chain carries TRBV11-2 and TRBJ2-1; 15 bases are a match to TRBD2. The CDR3 loop spans 15 amino acids. Trimming took 5 bases from V and 9 from J; bases not matched to a gene: 5. CDR1 and CDR2 (germline): SGHAT, FQNNGV. The part of the CDR3 DNA that was read is TGTGCCAGCAGCGGGCGGACTAGCGGGAGGGGTGAG. This codes for CASSGRTSGRGE. The whole CDR3 is CASSGRTSGRGEQFF.

The table lists this clone with many counts. The read ends 3 residues before the CDR3 terminus; that terminus is restored from the germline J gene. The chain joins TRBV7-2 to TRBJ2-7; 12 nucleotides match TRBD2. This CDR3 is 15 amino acids long. V was pared by 5 bases and J by 4 bases, with 6 bases of the junction left unmatched. Germline assignment: CDR1 SGHTA and CDR2 FQGNSA. The CDR3 DNA, read in part, is TGTGCCAGCAGCGCCGGACTAGCGGGATATTACGAG. The encoded protein is CASSAGLAGYYE. The whole CDR3 protein reads CASSAGLAGYYEQYF.

This clone was seen at least ten times. Sequencing ends 3 residues short of the CDR3 end; the germline J gene provides the rest. The chain recombines TRBV18 with TRBJ2-3, with 7 bases identical to TRBD1. CDR3 size: 16 residues. Germline V gene lookup returns CDR1 KGHSH and CDR2 LQKENI. V shed 3 bases and J 2 bases; nucleotides not matched to a gene: 8. The CDR3 is CASSPPGQRHTDTQYF. The covered CDR3 bases are TGTGCCAGCTCACCCCCGGGACAGAGACACACAGATACG.

This clone has ten or more counts. The read falls 3 residues short of the CDR3 end, and the missing part is taken from the germline J gene. The chain combines TRBV5-1 with TRBJ2-2; 9 positions match TRBD2. The CDR3 covers 15 residues. Germline V lookup: CDR1 SGHRS, CDR2 YFSETQ. Trimming took 4 bases from V and 3 from J; bases not matched to a gene: 4. The CDR3 loop is CASSPSGTYTGELFF. The part of the CDR3 DNA that was read is TGCGCCAGCAGCCCTAGCGGGACCTACACCGGGGAG.

This clone was seen many times. Coverage ceases 3 residues before the CDR3 finishes, and the germline J gene fills in the end. V and J are TRBV19 and TRBJ2-4, with 9 nucleotides matching TRBD1. There are 16 residues in the CDR3. Germline lookup yields CDR1 LNHDA and CDR2 SQIVND (reference sequence). J lost 6 bases, V lost 6 bases, and 12 bases had no gene match. Partial CDR3 DNA: TGTGCCAGTAGCCCTAGGAGGGGGGACAGGGCAAACATT. Translation gives CASSPRRGDRANI. In full, the CDR3 is CASSPRRGDRANIQYF.

This clone was recorded at least ten times. The CDR3 extends 3 residues past the end of the read, so its final part is completed from the germline J gene. This chain links TRBV7-9 with TRBJ1-2; 11 positions agree with TRBD1. V was pared by 7 bases and J by 5 bases, with 6 bases of the junction left unmatched. Germline V CDR1 and CDR2: SEHNR, FQNEAQ (reference sequence). CDR3 length: 14 residues. The CDR3 here is CASTRTGGQYGYTF. The DNA read from the CDR3 is TGTGCCAGCACCCGGACAGGGGGCCAATATGGC.

This clone was picked up many times. The read comes to an end 3 residues before the CDR3 does, leaving the germline J gene to fill in the end. V and J are TRBV20-1 and TRBJ2-2; TRBD2 matches at 14 bases. Germline loops: CDR1 DFQATT, CDR2 SNEGSKA (reference sequence). This CDR3 region has 17 residues. V was pared by 1 base and J by 6 bases, with 7 bases of the junction left unmatched. CDR3 in amino acids: CSARGLAGGPAAGELFF. The DNA read from the CDR3 is TGCAGTGCTAGAGGACTAGCGGGAGGGCCTGCTGCCGGGGAG.

There are many counts of this clone. The CDR3 end lies 3 residues beyond the end of the read and is filled in from the germline J gene. The chain combines TRBV6-2 or TRBV6-3 with TRBJ2-2; D remains unclear. This CDR3 spans 12 amino acids. V was trimmed by 10 bases and J by 2 bases, leaving 8 bases between them. Germline V gives CDR1 MNHEY, CDR2 SVGEGT. This chain's CDR3 is CATRKNTGELFF. CDR3 bases read: TGTGCCACCCGTAAAAACACCGGGGAG.

Many counts were recorded for this clone. The read terminates 3 residues ahead of where the CDR3 ends, so the germline J gene completes it. This sequence joins TRBV4-1 and TRBJ2-1; TRBD2 matches at 7 bases. Per the germline V gene, CDR1 is MGHRA and CDR2 is YSYEKL. The CDR3 consists of 14 residues. Trimming removed 2 bases from V and 7 bases from J; junction bases left unmatched: 5. The CDR3 here is CASSQQAGWNEQFF. Incomplete CDR3 DNA: TGCGCCAGCAGCCAACAAGCGGGGTGGAATGAG.

Ten or more counts support this clone. The read ends 3 residues early relative to the CDR3; the germline J gene fills the gap. The chain uses TRBV30 and TRBJ1-2; D remains ambiguous. V lost 1 base and J lost 0, with 6 bases in between. CDR3 length equals 13 residues. Germline lookup yields CDR1 GTSNPN and CDR2 SVGIG (reference sequence). The DNA read from the CDR3 is TGTGCCTGGAGTGCTTCTTCTAACTATGGC. It translates to CAWSASSNYG. From start to end, the CDR3 is CAWSASSNYGYTF. The full variable domain, its missing parts supplied by reference TRBV30 and TRBJ1-2, is SQTIHQWPATLVQPVGSPLSLECTVEGTSNPNLYWYRQAAGRGLQLLFYSVGIGQISSEVPQNLSASRPQDRQFILSSKKLLLSDSGFYLCAWSASSNYGYTFGSGTRLTVV.